The clone carrying this TCR beta chain was observed a few times. Libraries were prepared by immunoSEQ multiplex PCR; TCRdb keeps only in-frame clonotypes and omits some of them. The sample has 230,000 or so clones; roughly nine tenths are singletons. The source of the sample is a study of blood T cell repertoires in COVID-19. The wider study: PBMCs, B-cell-depleted T cells, or T cells were the source of the cDNA or gDNA that made up the material.

Germline CDR1 MNHEY, CDR2 SVGAGI. Trimming cost V 6 bases and J 5 bases, with 11 bases left between them. The CDR3 is made up of 13 amino acids. This sequence originates from a woman between 40 and 55 years old who had recovered from COVID-19. This chain connects TRBV6-5 to TRBJ1-5, with D unclear. The sequenced material came from peripheral blood. The CDR3 spells CASRPQWDQPQHF. In nucleotides, the CDR3 is TGTGCCAGCAGACCACAGTGGGATCAGCCCCAGCATTTT.